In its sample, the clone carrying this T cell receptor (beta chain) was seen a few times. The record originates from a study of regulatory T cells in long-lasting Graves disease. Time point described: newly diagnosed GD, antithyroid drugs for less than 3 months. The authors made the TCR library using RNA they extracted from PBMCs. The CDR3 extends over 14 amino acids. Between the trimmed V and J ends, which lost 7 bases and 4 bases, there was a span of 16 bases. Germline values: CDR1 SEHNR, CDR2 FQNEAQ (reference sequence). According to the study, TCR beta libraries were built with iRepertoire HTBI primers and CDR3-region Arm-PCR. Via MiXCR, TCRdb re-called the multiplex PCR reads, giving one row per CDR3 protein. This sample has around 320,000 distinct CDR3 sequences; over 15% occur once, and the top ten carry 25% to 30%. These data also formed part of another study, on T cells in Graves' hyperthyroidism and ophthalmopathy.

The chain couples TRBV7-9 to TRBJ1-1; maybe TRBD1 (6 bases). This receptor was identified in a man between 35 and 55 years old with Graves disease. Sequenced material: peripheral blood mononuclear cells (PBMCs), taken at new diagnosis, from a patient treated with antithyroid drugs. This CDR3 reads CASNEGGLGTEAFF. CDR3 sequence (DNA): TGTGCCAGCAACGAGGGGGGCTTGGGCACTGAAGCTTTCTTT.